These 2 T cell receptor beta chains originate from one sample sequenced in a study of blood T cell repertoires in COVID-19. Only in-frame clones appear in the TCRdb table, and some are missing; sequencing was by immunoSEQ multiplex PCR. There are some 100,000 clones in the sample; around 80% occur only once, and 5.5% to 7% lies in the top ten. The sequenced material came from peripheral blood. These receptors were taken from a man between 65 and 80 years old with acute or convalescent COVID-19.

J is TRBJ2-5 and V is TRBV4-2; unclear D gene. The germline V gene encodes CDR1 LGHNA and CDR2 YNFKEQ. The CDR3 is 13 amino acids. The V gene lost 0 bases and the J gene lost 5 bases, with 7 bases spanning the gap. CDR3 in DNA: TGTGCCAGCAGCCAAGATTGGCGGGAGACCCAGTACTTC. It encodes CASSQDWRETQYF.

The V call is TRBV25-1, the J call TRBJ2-5; D unresolved. Germline loops: CDR1 MGHDK, CDR2 SYGVNS. The V gene lost 1 base and the J gene lost 2 bases, with 20 bases spanning the gap. This CDR3 contains 18 residues. The CDR3 here is CASSEWSGRTLEQETQYF. The CDR3 nucleotides read TGTGCCAGCAGTGAATGGTCAGGTAGAACATTAGAACAAGAGACCCAGTACTTC.